This T cell receptor (beta chain) was observed in a study of T cell responses to AZD1222 COVID-19 vaccine. Study background: Second doses were pooled across both intervals (about 4 or about 12 weeks).

Repertoires were generated with immunoSEQ multiplex PCR, while TCRdb's copy carries only in-frame clones and drops some. The table lists 200,000 or so clones, around 90% of them singletons. Study conclusions and caveats: Repertoires were collected only later (after the peak T cell response had occurred).

A remark on this clone: Its antigen is unidentified.

Sequencing was performed on peripheral blood, taken on day 0 of AZD1222 vaccination. This TCR was sampled from an adult in good health.

In DNA form, the CDR3 reads TGTGCCAGCAGTGAATTGGACTCACGCCCCGGGGAGCTGTTTTTT. This codes for CASSELDSRPGELFF. The V call is TRBV6-1, the J call TRBJ2-2, with D perhaps matching TRBD2 (5 bases). From germline, CDR1 is MNHNS and CDR2 SASEGT. This CDR3 contains 15 residues. V was cut by 2 bases and J by 6 bases, with 13 bases left in between.